This T cell receptor beta chain emerged from a study of blood T cell repertoires in COVID-19. In the source study's methods: Reference gene primers were amplified, and this amplification served to estimate nucleated cell counts. Profiling relied on immunoSEQ multiplex PCR, and the TCRdb table lists in-frame clones only, not all of them. V, J and clone size reflect that table, while D and trimming were determined from the DNA. The sample carries approximately 480,000 clones, around 90% recorded once. Those enrolled, adults aged roughly 18 to 90 years, came from fewer than 25 US areas. Among Cohort 3 donors, those recovered had two negative PCRs, clearance, or symptom resolution. The CDR3 runs to 16 residues. V lost 0 bases and J lost 6; bases outside the gene matches: 7. Germline V gene data show CDR1 as SSHAT and CDR2 as FNYEAQ (reference sequence).

J is TRBJ2-2 and V is TRBV7-7; the match to TRBD1 covers 7 bases. This TCR derives from a woman under 30 who had recovered from COVID-19. Sequenced sample: PBMCs or T cells enriched from blood (not recorded which). For the CDR3, the DNA is TGTGCCAGCAGCTTAGCCGACAGGGAAGTTCCCGGGGAGCTGTTTTTT. It translates to CASSLADREVPGELFF.